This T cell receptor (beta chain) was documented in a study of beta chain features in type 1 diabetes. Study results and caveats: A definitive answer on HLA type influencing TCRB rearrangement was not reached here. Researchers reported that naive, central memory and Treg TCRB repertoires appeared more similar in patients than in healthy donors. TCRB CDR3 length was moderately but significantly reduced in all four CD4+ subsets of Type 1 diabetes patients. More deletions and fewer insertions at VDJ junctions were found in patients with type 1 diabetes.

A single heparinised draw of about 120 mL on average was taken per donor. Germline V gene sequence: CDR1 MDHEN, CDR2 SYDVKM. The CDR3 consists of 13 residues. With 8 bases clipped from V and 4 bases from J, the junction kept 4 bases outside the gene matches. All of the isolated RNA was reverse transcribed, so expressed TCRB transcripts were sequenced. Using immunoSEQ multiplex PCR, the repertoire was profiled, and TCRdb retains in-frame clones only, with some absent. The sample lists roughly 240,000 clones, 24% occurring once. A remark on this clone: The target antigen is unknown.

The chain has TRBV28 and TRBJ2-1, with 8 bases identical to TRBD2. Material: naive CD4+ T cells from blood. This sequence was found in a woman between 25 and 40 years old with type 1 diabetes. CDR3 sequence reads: CASGAGVYNEQFF. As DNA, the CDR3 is TGTGCCAGCGGAGCGGGAGTATACAATGAGCAGTTCTTC.